This section outlines one TCR beta chain sequence together with its context. The V gene's germline CDR1 is SGHNT and CDR2 YYREEE (reference sequence). V lost 3 bases and J 3 bases, leaving 14 bases between the germline ends. This CDR3 contains 15 residues. The data belong to a study of blood T cell repertoires in COVID-19. Study context: The United States, Italy and Spain provided the acute and convalescent COVID-19 samples. T cells, B-cell-depleted T cells, or PBMCs provided the cDNA or gDNA that served as material.

Source study methods: Reference gene primer amplification gave nucleated cell count estimates. Libraries were prepared by immunoSEQ multiplex PCR; TCRdb keeps only in-frame clonotypes and omits some of them. The DNA was the basis for D and trimming; V, J and clone size are from that table. The sample shows 200,000 to 300,000 clones, approximately 86% of them seen only once. The sequenced material came from peripheral blood. The chain uses TRBV5-4 and TRBJ2-3; TRBD1 is a possible D gene (7 bases). This sequence was found in a man aged 60 to 69 who had recovered from COVID-19. The CDR3 region has the DNA TGTGCCAGCAGCTGGACTAAGGGGGCAACAGATACGCAGTATTTT. Translating it yields CASSWTKGATDTQYF.